This is a list of T cell receptor beta chains from one sample in a study of cytomegalovirus exposure and HLA in healthy donors. Profiling relied on immunoSEQ multiplex PCR, and the TCRdb table lists in-frame clones only, not all of them. The sample carries 150,000 or so clones, 65% to 80% recorded once. Sequencing was done on a sample of PBMCs. Every receptor here comes from a man in his forties in good health and CMV-seropositive. The CDR3 runs from the conserved cysteine through the conserved F or W. The D gene is left open where the match is weak. Clone size is given for some rows only: seen once, a few or many times, or a class if the clone is expanded.

.	TRBV29-1	TRBJ1-1	.	CSVRGFRNTEAFF	TGCAGCGTTAGAGGCTTCAGGAACACTGAAGCTTTCTTT
.	TRBV5-1	TRBJ2-7	.	CASSLRGTYEQYF	TGCGCCAGCAGCTTAAGGGGGACCTACGAGCAGTACTTC
.	TRBV5-1	TRBJ2-2	TRBD1	CASSYDRATGELFF	TGCGCCAGCAGTTACGACAGGGCTACCGGGGAGCTGTTTTTT
.	TRBV27	TRBJ1-5	.	CASSLRSIGGSDQPQHF	TGTGCCAGCAGTTTAAGATCAATCGGGGGAAGTGATCAGCCCCAGCATTTT
few	TRBV25-1	TRBJ2-2	.	CASSERTGELFF	TGTGCCAGCAGTGAGAGAACCGGGGAGCTGTTTTTT
.	TRBV27	TRBJ2-1	.	CASSRPGTRLYNEQFF	TGTGCCAGCAGTAGACCCGGGACTCGACTTTACAATGAGCAGTTCTTC
once	TRBV30	TRBJ2-5	.	CAWSPQGGKTQYF	TGTGCCTGGAGTCCGCAGGGAGGAAAGACCCAGTACTTC
.	TRBV5-1	TRBJ2-2	.	CASSLGQVTGELFF	TGCGCCAGCAGCTTGGGACAGGTCACCGGGGAGCTGTTTTTT
.	TRBV27	TRBJ1-2	.	CASSSGLANYGYTF	TGTGCCAGCAGTTCAGGGCTGGCTAACTATGGCTACACCTTC
few	TRBV10-3	TRBJ2-7	TRBD2	CAIGVSGRAEEQYF	TGTGCCATCGGGGTTAGCGGGAGGGCCGAGGAGCAGTACTTC
.	TRBV5-1	TRBJ2-3	TRBD1	CASSSQGAGTDTQYF	TGCGCCAGCAGCTCTCAGGGGGCAGGCACAGATACGCAGTATTTT
.	TRBV6-5	TRBJ1-1	.	CASSTRQQIEAFF	TGTGCCAGCAGTACCCGACAGCAGATTGAAGCTTTCTTT
few	TRBV11-3	TRBJ2-3	.	CASSLGAQGGTDTQYF	TGTGCCAGCAGCTTAGGGGCACAGGGAGGGACAGATACGCAGTATTTT
.	TRBV5-1	TRBJ2-5	TRBD2	CASSLEGLAGVGETQYF	TGCGCCAGCAGCTTGGAGGGACTAGCGGGAGTCGGGGAGACCCAGTACTTC
.	TRBV5-4	TRBJ2-1	TRBD2	CASTGREYNEQFF	TGTGCCAGCACCGGGCGGGAGTACAATGAGCAGTTCTTC
.	TRBV7-6	TRBJ2-7	TRBD2	CASSVSAGGEQYF	TGTGCCAGCAGCGTAAGCGCGGGGGGCGAGCAGTACTTC
.	TRBV5-8	TRBJ2-7	.	CASSLVETEAYEQYF	TGTGCCAGCAGCTTGGTTGAGACTGAAGCCTACGAGCAGTACTTC
.	TRBV7-2	TRBJ1-1	.	CASSLYRTEAFF	TGTGCCAGCAGCTTATACCGGACTGAAGCTTTCTTT
.	TRBV12-5	TRBJ2-5	.	CASVGGGEETQYF	TGTGCTAGTGTGGGGGGTGGGGAAGAGACCCAGTACTTC
once	TRBV6-1	TRBJ2-2	TRBD2	CASSEGLAGEAGELFF	TGTGCCAGCAGTGAAGGACTAGCGGGAGAAGCCGGGGAGCTGTTTTTT
few	TRBV11-2	TRBJ2-1	.	CASSSPTVRYNEQFF	TGTGCCAGCAGCTCGCCGACAGTACGATACAATGAGCAGTTCTTC
.	TRBV7-9	TRBJ2-7	.	CASSLVDKQYF	TGTGCCAGCAGCTTAGTCGACAAGCAGTACTTC
.	TRBV27	TRBJ2-7	.	CASSFDSSYEQYF	TGTGCCAGCAGTTTCGACAGCTCCTACGAGCAGTACTTC
.	TRBV5-1	TRBJ2-1	TRBD2	CASSFEPSGGYNEQFF	TGCGCCAGCAGCTTTGAACCTAGCGGGGGTTACAATGAGCAGTTCTTC
.	TRBV28	TRBJ2-1	TRBD2	CASSPGTSGRYEQFF	TGTGCCAGCAGCCCCGGGACTAGCGGGAGATATGAGCAGTTCTTC
.	TRBV7-6	TRBJ2-2	.	CASSTQLQAGGELFF	TGTGCCAGCAGCACCCAGCTGCAGGCAGGCGGGGAGCTGTTTTTT
few	TRBV6-1	TRBJ2-2	.	CASQSDTGELFF	TGTGCCAGTCAGAGCGACACCGGGGAGCTGTTTTTT
.	TRBV27	TRBJ2-1	.	CASSLSKYNEQFF	TGTGCCAGCAGTTTGAGCAAGTACAATGAGCAGTTCTTC
.	TRBV4-1	TRBJ1-1	.	CASSQDLSSDTEAFF	TGCGCCAGCAGCCAAGATCTTAGTTCGGACACTGAAGCTTTCTTT
.	TRBV6-6	TRBJ1-2	TRBD1	CASSLGTGDLYGYTF	TGTGCCAGCAGTCTCGGGACAGGCGATCTCTATGGCTACACCTTC
.	TRBV19	TRBJ2-1	.	CASSPTRSSYNEQFF	TGTGCCAGTAGTCCAACCCGGAGCTCCTACAATGAGCAGTTCTTC
few	TRBV25-1	TRBJ2-7	TRBD1	CASSDHITFRDSSYEQYF	TGTGCCAGCAGTGATCACATTACTTTCCGGGACAGTTCCTACGAGCAGTACTTC
.	TRBV7-3	TRBJ2-2	TRBD1	CASSLFPGQGNTGELFF	TGTGCCAGCAGCTTGTTTCCGGGACAGGGTAACACCGGGGAGCTGTTTTTT
.	TRBV7-3	TRBJ2-2	TRBD2	CASSPGTSFGELFF	TGTGCCAGCAGCCCCGGGACTAGCTTCGGGGAGCTGTTTTTT
.	TRBV9	TRBJ2-1	TRBD2	CASSPAGAGGYNEQFF	TGTGCCAGCAGCCCAGCGGGGGCGGGAGGCTACAATGAGCAGTTCTTC
.	TRBV5-1	TRBJ2-1	.	CASSLVPSYNEQFF	TGCGCCAGCAGCTTGGTTCCCAGTTACAATGAGCAGTTCTTC
.	TRBV5-1	TRBJ1-1	TRBD1	CASSPAGGMNTEAFF	TGCGCCAGCAGCCCCGCAGGGGGGATGAACACTGAAGCTTTCTTT
.	TRBV29-1	TRBJ2-7	TRBD1	CSPRTGAYEQYF	TGCAGCCCCCGGACAGGGGCCTACGAGCAGTACTTC
.	TRBV7-8	TRBJ2-6	.	CASTVRAWGANVLTF	TGTGCCAGCACCGTTCGAGCGTGGGGGGCCAACGTCCTGACTTTC
.	TRBV4-3	TRBJ2-7	.	CASSQGDWSYEQYF	TGCGCCAGCAGCCAAGGGGACTGGAGCTACGAGCAGTACTTC
.	TRBV14	TRBJ1-3	.	CASSTRTESINTIYF	TGTGCCAGCAGCACTCGGACAGAAAGCATTAACACCATATATTTT